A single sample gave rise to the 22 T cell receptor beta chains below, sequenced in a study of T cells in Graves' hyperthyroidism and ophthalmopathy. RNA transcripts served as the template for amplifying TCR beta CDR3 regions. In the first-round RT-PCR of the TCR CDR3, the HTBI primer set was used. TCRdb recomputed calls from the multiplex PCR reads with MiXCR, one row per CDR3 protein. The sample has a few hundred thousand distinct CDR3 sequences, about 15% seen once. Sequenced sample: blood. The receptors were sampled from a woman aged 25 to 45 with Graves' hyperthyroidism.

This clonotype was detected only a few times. Here the CDR3 reads CASSIGLAGVYQFF. The CDR3 region has the DNA TGTGCCAGTAGTATCGGACTAGCGGGAGTTTATCAGTTCTTC. The rearrangement joins TRBV19 to TRBJ2-4; 13 bases line up with TRBD2. Matching the DNA end better, TRBJ2-1 makes the J call doubtful. Germline V gene data show CDR1 as LNHDA and CDR2 as SQIVND (reference sequence). The CDR3 has 14 residues.

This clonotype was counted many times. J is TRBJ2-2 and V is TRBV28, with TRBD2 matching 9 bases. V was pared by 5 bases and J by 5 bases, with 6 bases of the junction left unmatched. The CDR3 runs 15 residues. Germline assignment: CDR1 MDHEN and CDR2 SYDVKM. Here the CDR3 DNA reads TGTGCCAGCAGTCCGTGGACTAGCGTAACCGGGGAGCTGTTTTTT. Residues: CASSPWTSVTGELFF.

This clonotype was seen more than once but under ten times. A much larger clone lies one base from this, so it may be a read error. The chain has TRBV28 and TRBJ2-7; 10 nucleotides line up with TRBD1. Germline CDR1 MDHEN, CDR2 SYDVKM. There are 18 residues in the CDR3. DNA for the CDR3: TGTACCAGCAGTTTACCCCCGGACAGGGGGAAACCCCACTACGAGCAGTACTTC. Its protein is CTSSLPPDRGKPHYEQYF.

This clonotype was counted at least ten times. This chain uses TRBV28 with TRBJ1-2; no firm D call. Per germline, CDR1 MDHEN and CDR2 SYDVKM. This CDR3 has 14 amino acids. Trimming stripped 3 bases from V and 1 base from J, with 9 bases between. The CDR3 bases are TGTGCCAGCAGTTTTTTAGGCAGTAACTATGGCTACACCTTC. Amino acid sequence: CASSFLGSNYGYTF.

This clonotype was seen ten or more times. CDR3 residues: CASSPEPVLNTEAFF. CDR3 DNA sequence: TGTGCCAGCTCACCTGAACCAGTTCTGAACACTGAAGCTTTCTTT. This sequence joins TRBV18 and TRBJ1-1; D is undetermined. V dropped 3 bases and J dropped 0 bases, with 11 bases sitting between them. The germline V gene encodes CDR1 KGHSH and CDR2 LQKENI. The CDR3 runs 15 residues.

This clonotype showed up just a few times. The CDR3 coding sequence is TGTGCCATCAGTGAAGCAGGGCCCACAGTCGAGCAGTACTTC. This codes for CAISEAGPTVEQYF. The chain combines TRBV10-3 with TRBJ2-7; weak D call: TRBD1 (5 bases). Germline lookup yields CDR1 ENHRY and CDR2 SYGVKD. V was cut by 3 bases and J by 6 bases, with 15 bases left in between. The CDR3 extends over 14 amino acids.

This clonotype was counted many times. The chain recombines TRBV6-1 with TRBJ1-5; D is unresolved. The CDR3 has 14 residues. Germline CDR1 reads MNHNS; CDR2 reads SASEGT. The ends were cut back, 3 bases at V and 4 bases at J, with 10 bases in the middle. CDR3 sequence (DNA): TGTGCCAGCAGTGACATTCCGCTAAATCAGCCCCAGCATTTT. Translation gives CASSDIPLNQPQHF.

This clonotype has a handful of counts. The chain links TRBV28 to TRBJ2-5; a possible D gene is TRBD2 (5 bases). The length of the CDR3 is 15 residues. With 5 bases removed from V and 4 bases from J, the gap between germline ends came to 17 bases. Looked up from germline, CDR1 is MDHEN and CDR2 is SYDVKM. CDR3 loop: CASSPPGQAGETQYF. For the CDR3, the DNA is TGTGCCAGCAGTCCCCCCGGGCAGGCGGGAGAGACCCAGTACTTC.

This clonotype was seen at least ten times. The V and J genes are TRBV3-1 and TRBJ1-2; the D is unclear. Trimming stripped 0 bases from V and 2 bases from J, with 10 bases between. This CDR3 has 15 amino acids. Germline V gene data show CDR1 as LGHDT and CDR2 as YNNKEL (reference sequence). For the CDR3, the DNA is TGTGCCAGCAGCCAAGACGGGTCAGAGAACTATGGCTACACCTTC. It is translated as CASSQDGSENYGYTF.

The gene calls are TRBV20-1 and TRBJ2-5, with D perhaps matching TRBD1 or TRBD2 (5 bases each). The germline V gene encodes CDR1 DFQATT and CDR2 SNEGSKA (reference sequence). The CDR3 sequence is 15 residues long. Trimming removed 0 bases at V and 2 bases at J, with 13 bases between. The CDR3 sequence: CSARDPRDGQETQYF. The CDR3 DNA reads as TGCAGTGCTAGAGATCCTCGGGACGGACAAGAGACCCAGTACTTC.

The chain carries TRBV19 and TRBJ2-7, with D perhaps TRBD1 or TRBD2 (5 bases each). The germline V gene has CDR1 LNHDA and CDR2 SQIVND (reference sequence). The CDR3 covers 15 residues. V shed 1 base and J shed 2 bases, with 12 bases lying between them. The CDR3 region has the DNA TGTGCCAGTAGTATAGCCGGGACGGCCGCCTACGAGCAGTACTTC. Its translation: CASSIAGTAAYEQYF.

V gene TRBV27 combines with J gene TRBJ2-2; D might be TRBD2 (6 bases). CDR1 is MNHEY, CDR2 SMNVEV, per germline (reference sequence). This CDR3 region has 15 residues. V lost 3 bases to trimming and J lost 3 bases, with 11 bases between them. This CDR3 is CASSFHGRYTGELFF. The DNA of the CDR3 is TGTGCCAGCAGTTTTCACGGGAGATACACCGGGGAGCTGTTTTTT.

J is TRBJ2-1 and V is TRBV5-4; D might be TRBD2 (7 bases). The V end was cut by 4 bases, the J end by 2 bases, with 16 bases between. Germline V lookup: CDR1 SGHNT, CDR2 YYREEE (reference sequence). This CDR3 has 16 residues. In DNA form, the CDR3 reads TGTGCCAGCAGCCTCCGTGGGGGGGGCGCCTACAATGAGCAGTTCTTC. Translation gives CASSLRGGGAYNEQFF.

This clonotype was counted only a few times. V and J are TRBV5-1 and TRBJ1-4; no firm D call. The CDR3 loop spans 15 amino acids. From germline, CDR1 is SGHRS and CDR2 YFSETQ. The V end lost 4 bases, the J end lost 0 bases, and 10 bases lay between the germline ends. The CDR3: CASSPWTSTNEKLFF. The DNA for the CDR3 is TGCGCCAGCAGCCCGTGGACTTCAACTAATGAAAAACTGTTTTTT.

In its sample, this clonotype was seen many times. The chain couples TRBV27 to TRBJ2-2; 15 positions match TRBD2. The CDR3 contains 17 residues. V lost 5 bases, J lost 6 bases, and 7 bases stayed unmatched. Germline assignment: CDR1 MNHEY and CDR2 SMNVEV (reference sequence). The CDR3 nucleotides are TGTGCCAGCAGTAGGACTAGCGGGAGGGCCTATGCCGGGGAGCTGTTTTTT. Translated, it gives CASSRTSGRAYAGELFF.

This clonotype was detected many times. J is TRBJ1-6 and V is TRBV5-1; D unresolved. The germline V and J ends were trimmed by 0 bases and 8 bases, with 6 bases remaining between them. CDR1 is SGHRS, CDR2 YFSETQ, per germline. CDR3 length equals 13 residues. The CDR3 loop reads CASSLDPDSPLHF. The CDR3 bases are TGCGCCAGCAGCTTGGATCCAGATTCACCCCTCCACTTT.

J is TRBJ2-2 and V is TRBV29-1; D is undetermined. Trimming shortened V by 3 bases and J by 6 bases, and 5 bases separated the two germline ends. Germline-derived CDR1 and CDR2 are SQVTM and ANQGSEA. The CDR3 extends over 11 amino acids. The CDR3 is CSVEKAGELFF. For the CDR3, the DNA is TGCAGCGTTGAGAAGGCCGGGGAGCTGTTTTTT.

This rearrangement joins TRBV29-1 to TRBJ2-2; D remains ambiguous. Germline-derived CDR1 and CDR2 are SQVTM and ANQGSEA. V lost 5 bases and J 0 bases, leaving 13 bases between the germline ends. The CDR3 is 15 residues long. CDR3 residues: CSVSVPEPNTGELFF. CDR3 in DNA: TGCAGCGTTTCGGTCCCAGAACCGAACACCGGGGAGCTGTTTTTT.

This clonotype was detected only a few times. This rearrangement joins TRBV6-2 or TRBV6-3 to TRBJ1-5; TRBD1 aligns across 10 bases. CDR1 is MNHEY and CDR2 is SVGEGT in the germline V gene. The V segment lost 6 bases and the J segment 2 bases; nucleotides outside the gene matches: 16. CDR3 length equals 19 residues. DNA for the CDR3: TGTGCCAGCAGCCTTGACCGACAGGGGGCGGCGGTTGGCAATCAGCCCCAGCATTTT. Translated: CASSLDRQGAAVGNQPQHF.

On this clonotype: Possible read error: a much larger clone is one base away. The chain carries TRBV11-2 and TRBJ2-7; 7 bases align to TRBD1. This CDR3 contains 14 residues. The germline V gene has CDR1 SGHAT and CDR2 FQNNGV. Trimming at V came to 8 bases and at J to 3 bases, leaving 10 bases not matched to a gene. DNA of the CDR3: TGTGCCAGCCGCCCCGGACAGGCCCTCTACGAGCAGTACTTC. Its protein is CASRPGQALYEQYF.

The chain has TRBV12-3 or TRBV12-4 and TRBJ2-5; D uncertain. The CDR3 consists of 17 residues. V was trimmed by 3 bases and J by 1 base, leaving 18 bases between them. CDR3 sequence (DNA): TGTGCCAGCAGTTTCGTCCTATTTCGTGGCGTCCAAGAGACCCAGTACTTC. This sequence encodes CASSFVLFRGVQETQYF.

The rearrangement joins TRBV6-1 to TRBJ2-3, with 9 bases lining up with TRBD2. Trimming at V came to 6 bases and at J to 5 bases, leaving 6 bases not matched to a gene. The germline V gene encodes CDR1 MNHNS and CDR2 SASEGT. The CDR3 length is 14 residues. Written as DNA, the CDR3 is TGTGCCAGCAGGGGGCTAGCGGGACGAGATACGCAGTATTTT. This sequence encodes CASRGLAGRDTQYF.